Below, one T cell receptor (beta chain) is given with its context. Its antigen is undetermined. Naive and memory CD4+ T cells came from enriched cryopreserved PBMCs. Using immunoSEQ multiplex PCR, the repertoire was profiled, and TCRdb retains in-frame clones only, with some absent. The sample holds some 45,000 clones, roughly four fifths seen once. The entry originates in a study of CD4 T cells in relation to SARS-CoV-2 and coronaviruses. After removal of 8 bases from V and 4 bases from J, the junction contained 5 bases not matched to a gene. This CDR3 comprises 15 residues. The germline V gene encodes CDR1 SNHLY and CDR2 FYNNEI. General study points: Crossreactive clones expanded significantly less to SARS-CoV-2 than monoreactive clones.

The clonotype originates from an adult with COVID-19. Sequenced input: naive CD4+ T cells from PBMCs, cultured in vitro. Subset denoted: naive CD4+ T cells isolated by negative enrichment. The gene calls are TRBV2 and TRBJ2-2, with 12 bases lining up with TRBD2. CDR3 region: CASGELAGGTGELFF. In nucleotides, the CDR3 is TGTGCCAGCGGGGAACTAGCGGGAGGCACCGGGGAGCTGTTTTTT. Full variable domain (outside the CDR3, taken from reference TRBV2 and TRBJ2-2): EPEVTQTPSHQVTQMGQEVILRCVPISNHLYFYWYRQILGQKVEFLVSFYNNEISEKSEIFDDQFSVERPDGSNFTLKIRSTKLEDSAMYFCASGELAGGTGELFFGEGSRLTVL.